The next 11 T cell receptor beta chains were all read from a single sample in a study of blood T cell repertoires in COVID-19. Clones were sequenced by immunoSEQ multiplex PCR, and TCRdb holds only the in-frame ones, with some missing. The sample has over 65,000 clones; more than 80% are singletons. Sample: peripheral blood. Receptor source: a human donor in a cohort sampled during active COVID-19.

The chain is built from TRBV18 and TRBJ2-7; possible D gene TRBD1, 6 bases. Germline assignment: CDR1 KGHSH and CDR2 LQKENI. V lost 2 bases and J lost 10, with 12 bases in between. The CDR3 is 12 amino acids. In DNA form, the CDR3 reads TGTGCCAGCTCACCATCGACAGGTTCCCAGTACTTC. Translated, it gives CASSPSTGSQYF.

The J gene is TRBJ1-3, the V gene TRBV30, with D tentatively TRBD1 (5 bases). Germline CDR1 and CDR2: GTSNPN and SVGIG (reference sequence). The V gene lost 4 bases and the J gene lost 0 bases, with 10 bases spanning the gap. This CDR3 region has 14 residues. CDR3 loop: CAWKGPVSGNTIYF. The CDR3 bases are TGTGCCTGGAAGGGGCCAGTCTCTGGAAACACCATATATTTT. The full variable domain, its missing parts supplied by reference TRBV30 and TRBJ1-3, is SQTIHQWPATLVQPVGSPLSLECTVEGTSNPNLYWYRQAAGRGLQLLFYSVGIGQISSEVPQNLSASRPQDRQFILSSKKLLLSDSGFYLCAWKGPVSGNTIYFGEGSWLTVV.

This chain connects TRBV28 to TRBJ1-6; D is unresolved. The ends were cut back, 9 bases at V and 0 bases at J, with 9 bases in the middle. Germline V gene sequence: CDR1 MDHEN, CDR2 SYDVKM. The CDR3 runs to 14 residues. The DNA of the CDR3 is TGTGCCAGTCTTCATAGCTCCTATAATTCACCCCTCCACTTT. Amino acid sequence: CASLHSSYNSPLHF.

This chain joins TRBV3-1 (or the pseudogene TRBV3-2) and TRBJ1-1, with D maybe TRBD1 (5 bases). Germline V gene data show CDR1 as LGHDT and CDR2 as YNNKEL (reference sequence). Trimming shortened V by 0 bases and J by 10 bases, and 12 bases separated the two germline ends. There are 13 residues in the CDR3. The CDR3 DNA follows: TGTGCCAGCAGCCAAGATAGGCACACAGGAGCTTTCTTT. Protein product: CASSQDRHTGAFF.

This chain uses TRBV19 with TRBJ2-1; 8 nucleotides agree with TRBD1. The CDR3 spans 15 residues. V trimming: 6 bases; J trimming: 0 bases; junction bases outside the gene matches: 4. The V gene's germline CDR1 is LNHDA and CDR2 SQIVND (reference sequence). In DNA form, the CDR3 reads TGTGCCAGTAGGTTCGGACAGGGCTCCTACAATGAGCAGTTCTTC. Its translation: CASRFGQGSYNEQFF.

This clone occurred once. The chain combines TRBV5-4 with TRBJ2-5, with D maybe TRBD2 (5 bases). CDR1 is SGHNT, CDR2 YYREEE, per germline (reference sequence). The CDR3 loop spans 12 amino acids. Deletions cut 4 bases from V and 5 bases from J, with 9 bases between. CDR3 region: CASSLPGETQYF. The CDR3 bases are TGTGCCAGCAGCCTCCCGGGGGAGACCCAGTACTTC.

The CDR3 sequence is CASGLGGVEQETQYF. For the CDR3, the DNA is TGTGCTAGTGGTTTGGGGGGGGTCGAGCAAGAGACCCAGTACTTC. The rearrangement links TRBV12-5 to TRBJ2-5, with a tentative D call TRBD2 (6 bases). V was clipped by 1 base and J by 2 bases, with 11 bases between them. The CDR3 sequence is 15 residues long. Germline-derived CDR1 and CDR2 are LGHNT and FRNRAP.

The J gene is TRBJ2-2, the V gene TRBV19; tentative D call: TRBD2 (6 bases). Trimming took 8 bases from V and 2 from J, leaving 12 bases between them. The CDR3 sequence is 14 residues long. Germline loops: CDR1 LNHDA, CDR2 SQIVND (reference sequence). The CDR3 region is CASGTGANTGELFF. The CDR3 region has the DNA TGTGCCAGTGGGACGGGAGCTAACACCGGGGAGCTGTTTTTT.

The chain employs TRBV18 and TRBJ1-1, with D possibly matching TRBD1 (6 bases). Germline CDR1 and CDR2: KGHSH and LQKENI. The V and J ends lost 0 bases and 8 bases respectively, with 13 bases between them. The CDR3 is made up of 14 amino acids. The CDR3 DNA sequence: TGTGCCAGCTCACCACCGGTTCAGGGGCGGGAAGCTTTCTTT. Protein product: CASSPPVQGREAFF.

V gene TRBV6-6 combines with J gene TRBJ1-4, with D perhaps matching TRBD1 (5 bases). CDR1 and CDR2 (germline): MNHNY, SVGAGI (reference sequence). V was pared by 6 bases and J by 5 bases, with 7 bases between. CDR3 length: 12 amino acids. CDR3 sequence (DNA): TGTGCCAGCAGGGCAGGGAATGAAAAACTGTTTTTT. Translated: CASRAGNEKLFF.

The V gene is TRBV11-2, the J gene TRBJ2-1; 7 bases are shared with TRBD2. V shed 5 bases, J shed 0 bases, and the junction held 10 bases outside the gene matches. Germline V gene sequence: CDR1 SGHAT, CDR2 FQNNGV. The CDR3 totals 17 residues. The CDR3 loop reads CASSPSLSGASYNEQFF. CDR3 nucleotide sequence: TGTGCCAGCAGCCCGTCGTTGAGCGGGGCCTCCTACAATGAGCAGTTCTTC.